The clone carrying this T cell receptor (beta chain) occurred a few times. The antigen is unknown. This specimen belongs to a study of human T cells and chemical hapten exposure. Regarding time point: pre-sensitization, week 0. The treatment was: therapeutic diphenylcyclopropenone sensitization with weekly scalp DPC. The CDR3 has 15 residues. Germline CDR1 SGHRS, CDR2 YFSETQ. With 1 base clipped from V and 0 bases from J, the junction kept 3 bases outside the gene matches. Study observations and caveats: It was expanded TCRs that formed significantly more large CDR3 similarity clusters than controls did. Patch test score rose with PT1 expanded TCRs, significant at 8, 16, 32, not 4.

The library labeled individual cDNA molecules by adding unique molecular identifiers to them. MiXCR, run by TCRdb on the RACE reads, gives a single entry per CDR3 protein. The sample carries 350,000 to 450,000 distinct CDR3 sequences, about 5.1% recorded once. Sequenced material: whole blood, taken in connection with sensitization to the hapten diphenylcyclopropenone (DPC). The V call is TRBV5-1, the J call TRBJ2-7, with TRBD2 matching 8 bases. The clonotype was recovered from a woman between 45 and 65 years old with alopecia areata. Some clones in this sample may be carry-over from other donors' samples. CDR3 nucleotides: TGCGCCAGCAGCTTGAGCGGGGGCCCCTCCTACGAGCAGTACTTC. Encoded protein: CASSLSGGPSYEQYF.